The rows below give T cell receptor beta chains drawn from one sample of a study of cytomegalovirus exposure and HLA in healthy donors. This table comes from immunoSEQ multiplex PCR, and its TCRdb copy is limited to in-frame clones, with some not included. The sample includes 150,000 to 200,000 clones, roughly 60% of them seen just once. The source material was PBMCs. The source is a man aged 35-49 years in good health and CMV-seronegative. Each CDR3 is given with its conserved first and last residue. The D gene is left open where the match is weak. Clone size is shown for a subset of rows, as once, few, many or a class of expanded clone.

size: -; J: TRBJ1-5; V: TRBV6-5; D: TRBD1; CDR3: CASRRQGNSNQPQHF; DNA: TGTGCCAGCAGAAGACAGGGAAACAGCAATCAGCCCCAGCATTTT
size: -; J: TRBJ2-1; V: TRBV15; D: TRBD1; CDR3: CATSSPGTGLHEQFF; DNA: TGTGCCACCAGCAGTCCCGGGACAGGGCTCCATGAGCAGTTCTTC
size: once; J: TRBJ2-3; V: TRBV27; D: TRBD2; CDR3: CASSLSAGGGTDTQYF; DNA: TGTGCCAGCAGTTTATCAGCGGGGGGTGGCACAGATACGCAGTATTTT
size: -; J: TRBJ1-4; V: TRBV5-1; D: TRBD1; CDR3: CASSLGQGAATNEKLFF; DNA: TGCGCCAGCAGCCTGGGACAGGGGGCTGCAACTAATGAAAAACTGTTTTTT
size: -; J: TRBJ2-2; V: TRBV5-4; D: TRBD2; CDR3: CASSTGTSGLAGELFF; DNA: TGTGCCAGCAGCACCGGGACTAGCGGGTTAGCCGGGGAGCTGTTTTTT
size: few; J: TRBJ1-2; V: TRBV5-1; D: TRBD1; CDR3: CASSLGQGSRGYTF; DNA: TGCGCCAGCAGCTTGGGACAGGGAAGCCGTGGCTACACCTTC
size: -; J: TRBJ1-1; V: TRBV19; D: TRBD1; CDR3: CASSFTTGGLTEAFF; DNA: TGTGCCAGTAGTTTCACGACAGGGGGCCTCACTGAAGCTTTCTTT
size: once; J: TRBJ1-1; V: TRBV2; D: -; CDR3: CASRRGSLTEAFF; DNA: TGTGCCAGCAGGAGGGGGAGTTTGACTGAAGCTTTCTTT
size: -; J: TRBJ2-1; V: TRBV5-1; D: TRBD2; CDR3: CASSLALLAGNYNEQFF; DNA: TGCGCCAGCAGCTTGGCCCTACTAGCGGGAAACTACAATGAGCAGTTCTTC
size: -; J: TRBJ2-7; V: TRBV6-1; D: TRBD1; CDR3: CASSERTGGGEQYF; DNA: TGTGCCAGCAGTGAAAGGACAGGGGGCGGCGAGCAGTACTTC
size: -; J: TRBJ2-7; V: TRBV7-9; D: TRBD1; CDR3: CASSLQTGGISYEQYF; DNA: TGTGCCAGCAGCCTTCAGACAGGGGGCATATCCTACGAGCAGTACTTC
size: -; J: TRBJ2-7; V: TRBV30; D: TRBD1; CDR3: CAWSAQTGSEQYF; DNA: TGTGCCTGGTCCGCTCAGACAGGGAGCGAGCAGTACTTC
size: -; J: TRBJ2-7; V: TRBV13; D: -; CDR3: CASSPTTSSYEQYF; DNA: TGTGCCAGCAGCCCCACAACAAGCTCCTACGAGCAGTACTTC
size: -; J: TRBJ2-1; V: TRBV5-1; D: -; CDR3: CASSPQVTSYNEQFF; DNA: TGCGCCAGCAGCCCGCAGGTTACCTCCTACAATGAGCAGTTCTTC
size: -; J: TRBJ1-4; V: TRBV5-1; D: -; CDR3: CASSFEGVEKLFF; DNA: TGCGCCAGCAGCTTTGAGGGGGTTGAAAAACTGTTTTTT
size: once; J: TRBJ1-1; V: TRBV12-2; D: -; CDR3: CASRLKDRGRVGEAFF; DNA: TGTGCAAGTCGCTTAAAAGACAGGGGGCGAGTCGGTGAAGCTTTCTTT
size: once; J: TRBJ2-1; V: TRBV6-6; D: -; CDR3: CASRSQGIVYNEQFF; DNA: TGTGCCAGCCGTTCGCAGGGGATTGTATACAATGAGCAGTTCTTC